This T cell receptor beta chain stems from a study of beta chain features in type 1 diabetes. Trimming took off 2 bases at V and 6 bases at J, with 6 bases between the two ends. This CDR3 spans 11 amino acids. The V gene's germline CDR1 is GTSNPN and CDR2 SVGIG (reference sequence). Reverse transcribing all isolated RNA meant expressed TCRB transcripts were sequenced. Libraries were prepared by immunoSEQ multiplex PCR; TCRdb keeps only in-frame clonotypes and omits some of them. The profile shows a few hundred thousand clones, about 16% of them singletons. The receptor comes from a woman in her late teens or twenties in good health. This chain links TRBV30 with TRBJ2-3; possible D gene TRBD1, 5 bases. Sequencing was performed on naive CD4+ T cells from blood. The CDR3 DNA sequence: TGTGCCTGGAGTAAGGGGGATACGCAGTATTTT. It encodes CAWSKGDTQYF.